One T cell receptor (beta chain) is described in this entry. What it binds is unknown. This sample stems from a study of response to subunit inactivated influenza vaccine. V was trimmed by 1 base and J by 0 bases, leaving 7 bases between them. Germline CDR1 reads SGHRS; CDR2 reads YFSETQ. The CDR3 consists of 14 residues. Study-wide results and limits: Each seasonal influenza vaccination, the authors suggested, recruits few new T cells.

MiXCR, run by TCRdb on the RT-PCR reads, gives a single entry per CDR3 protein. The data show around 750,000 distinct CDR3 sequences, 21% seen once. Material: PBMCs from blood, obtained roughly 5 days after vaccination. The rearrangement uses TRBV5-1 and TRBJ2-5; D call uncertain. This TCR was recovered from a man between 45 and 60 years old who received an inactivated influenza vaccine. CDR3 sequence reads: CASSLRPDQETQYF. The DNA of the CDR3 is TGCGCCAGCAGCTTGCGGCCGGACCAAGAGACCCAGTACTTC.